This T cell receptor (beta chain) was recovered during a study of OX40 agonist ivuxolimab in advanced cancers. Study-level information: The patients got ivuxolimab, which is an agonistic anti-OX40 (CD134) antibody. Patients enrolled in dose escalation were diagnosed with hepatocellular carcinoma, melanoma, renal cell or head and neck cancer. Points from the study as a whole: On average, CD8+ T cells had more expanded clones than CD4+.

Sequencing was performed with immunoSEQ multiplex PCR; in TCRdb, only in-frame clones are kept and a portion is missing. The repertoire holds about 30,000 clones, with 74% as singletons. This clone was found a few times. The antigen is unknown. The CDR3 covers 13 residues. CDR1 SGHTA and CDR2 FQGNSA come from the germline V gene. J was trimmed by 8 bases and V by 6 bases; bases with no gene match: 7. The sequence derives from an adult with an advanced solid tumor such as melanoma, head and neck, liver or kidney cancer. This chain links TRBV7-2 with TRBJ2-4, with 7 bases aligning to TRBD1. The starting material was CD4+ or CD8+ T cells sorted from blood, obtained in a trial of the OX40 agonist ivuxolimab. The CDR3 region is CASSRQGWDIQYF. The CDR3 bases are TGTGCCAGCAGTCGACAGGGATGGGACATTCAGTACTTC.